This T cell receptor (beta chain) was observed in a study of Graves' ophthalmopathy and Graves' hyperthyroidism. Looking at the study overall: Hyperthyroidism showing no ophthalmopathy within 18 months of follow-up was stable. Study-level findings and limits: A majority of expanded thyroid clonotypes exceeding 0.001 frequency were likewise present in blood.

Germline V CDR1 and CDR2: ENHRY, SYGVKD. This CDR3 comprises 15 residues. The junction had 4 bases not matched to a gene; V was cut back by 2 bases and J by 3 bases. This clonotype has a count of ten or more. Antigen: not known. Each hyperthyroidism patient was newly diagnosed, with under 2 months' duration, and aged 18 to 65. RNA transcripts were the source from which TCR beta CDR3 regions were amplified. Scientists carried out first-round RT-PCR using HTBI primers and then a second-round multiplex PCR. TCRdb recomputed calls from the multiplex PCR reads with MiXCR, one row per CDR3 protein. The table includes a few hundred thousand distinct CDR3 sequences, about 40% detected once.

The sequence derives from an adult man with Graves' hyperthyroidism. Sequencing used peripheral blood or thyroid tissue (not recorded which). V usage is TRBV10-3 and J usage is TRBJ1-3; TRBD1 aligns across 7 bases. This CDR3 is CAISEEGADGNTIYF. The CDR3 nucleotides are TGTGCCATCAGTGAGGAGGGGGCGGATGGAAACACCATATATTTT.